This note documents a single T cell receptor beta chain sequence. No cognate antigen has been identified for it. Base qualities are missing; no much larger clone stands one base away. The library was generated by RT-PCR. These reads were obtained on an Illumina HiSeq 2500. TCRdb reanalyzed the raw reads on its own, using fastp at Q25 for trimming and MiXCR for clone calling, and kept in-frame beta chains. One record per CDR3 amino acid sequence lists the most common genes and DNA. The sample includes approximately 500,000 distinct CDR3 sequences, with 12% to 15% observed a single time. Of the sample, over 8.5% is held by the ten largest clones. The sample belongs to a study of response to subunit inactivated influenza vaccine (dated by TCRdb to between 2017 and 2018). With respect to the entire study: The study used deep quantitative T cell receptor repertoire profiling to track responses to a trivalent subunit inactivated influenza vaccine. Broad study findings and their caveats: According to the authors, only a limited number of new T cells may be recruited by each seasonal influenza vaccination.

After removal of 3 bases from V and 3 bases from J, the junction retains 5 bases not matched to a gene. Including the terminal cysteine and phenylalanine, the CDR3 comprises 14 residues. Only the CDR3 DNA stays, 42 bases, in frame from base 1. CDR1 SGHRS and CDR2 YFSETQ are derived from the germline V gene. The sequence was obtained from a man aged 45-65 years who received an inactivated influenza vaccine. Donor details come from another sample of the same person, matched by shared clones. The receptor chain draws on TRBV5-1 and TRBJ1-2; TRBD1 lines up with 7 middle nucleotides. The specimen comprised PBMCs from blood, sampled roughly 12 days after vaccination. At the DNA level, the sequence is TGCGCCAGCAGCTCTGGACAGGTCGACTATGGCTACACCTTC. It translates as CASSSGQVDYGYTF.